The present T cell receptor beta chain was sequenced within a study of cytomegalovirus exposure and HLA in healthy donors. Points from the study as a whole: The study labeled 150 or so TCR beta chains cytomegalovirus-associated.

Trimming shortened V by 5 bases and J by 1 base, and 8 bases separated the two germline ends. Germline V gene data show CDR1 as WSHSY and CDR2 as SAAADI. The CDR3 runs to 13 residues. Repertoires were generated with immunoSEQ multiplex PCR, while TCRdb's copy carries only in-frame clones and drops some. The sample lists under 200,000 clones, 91% seen once, with 3% to 3.5% in the top ten. In regard to this clone: Its specificity is not known.

The chain couples TRBV10-2 to TRBJ2-5, with D tentatively TRBD1 (6 bases). The source is a woman in her late teens or twenties in good health and CMV-seropositive. What was sequenced was PBMCs. The CDR3 coding sequence is TGCGCCAGCAGTCGGACAGCCCAAGAGACCCAGTACTTC. It yields the protein CASSRTAQETQYF.